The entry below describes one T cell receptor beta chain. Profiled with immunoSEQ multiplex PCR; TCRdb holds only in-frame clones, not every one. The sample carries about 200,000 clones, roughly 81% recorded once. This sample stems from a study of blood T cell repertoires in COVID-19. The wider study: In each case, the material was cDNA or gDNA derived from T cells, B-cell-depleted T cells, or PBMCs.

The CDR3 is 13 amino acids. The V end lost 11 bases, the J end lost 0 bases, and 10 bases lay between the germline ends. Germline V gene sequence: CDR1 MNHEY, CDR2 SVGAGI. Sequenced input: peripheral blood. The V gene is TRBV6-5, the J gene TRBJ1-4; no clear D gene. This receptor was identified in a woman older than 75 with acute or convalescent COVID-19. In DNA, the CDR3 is TGTGCCGTCTGGCGGGCAACTAATGAAAAACTGTTTTTT. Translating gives CAVWRATNEKLFF.